Listed below are T cell receptor beta chains from one sample, sequenced in a study of blood T cell repertoires in COVID-19. Only in-frame clones appear in the TCRdb table, and some are missing; sequencing was by immunoSEQ multiplex PCR. The sample lists over 65,000 clones, approximately 78% occurring once. Input material: peripheral blood. The receptor source for this set is a human donor in a cohort sampled during active COVID-19. Each CDR3 is given with its conserved first and last residue. D genes are given only for firm matches. Only some rows state a clone size, as once, few, many or a class for expanded clones.

NA TRBJ2-7 TRBV4-1 NA TGCGCCAGCAGCCAAGTCCCCGGAGGGGCCTACGAGCAGTACTTC CASSQVPGGAYEQYF
NA TRBJ2-3 TRBV27 once TGTGCCAGCAGTTTAATCCCTTCTGATACGCAGTATTTT CASSLIPSDTQYF
TRBD1 TRBJ2-7 TRBV6-4 NA TGTGCCAGCAGCGAAGGGGACAGAGCCGAGCAGTACTTC CASSEGDRAEQYF
TRBD1 TRBJ1-4 TRBV2 NA TGTGCCAGCCGCTCAACGGGACAGGGTACTGAAAAACTGTTTTTT CASRSTGQGTEKLFF
NA TRBJ1-1 TRBV19 NA TGTGCCAGTAGTATTAACAGTCTGAACACTGAAGCTTTCTTT CASSINSLNTEAFF
TRBD1 TRBJ2-5 TRBV14 NA TGTGCCAGCAGCCATTGGGACAGAGAGACCCAGTACTTC CASSHWDRETQYF
NA TRBJ2-1 TRBV21-1 NA TGTGCCAGCAGCGGGGGACTAGCGTACTCTACGGCCTACAATGAGCAGTTCTTC CASSGGLAYSTAYNEQFF
NA TRBJ2-7 TRBV7-2 few TGTGCCAGCAGCGCCCAGGCAGTCTACGAGCAGTACTTC CASSAQAVYEQYF
NA TRBJ1-2 TRBV12-3/TRBV12-4 NA TGTGCCAGCAGTTTCGAGGGTCGCTATGGCTACACCTTC CASSFEGRYGYTF
NA TRBJ1-4 TRBV4-1 NA TGCGCCAGTCAGGGGTTGGGTCGGGGCTTTGGTGAAAAACTGTTTTTT CASQGLGRGFGEKLFF
NA TRBJ2-1 TRBV7-9 many TGTGCCTGCCCAGGGCAACTAGCATCGAGCTCCTACAATGAGCAGTTCTTC CACPGQLASSSYNEQFF
TRBD1 TRBJ1-4 TRBV27 NA TGTGCCAGCAGGAGACAGGGATCTGAAAAACTGTTTTTT CASRRQGSEKLFF
TRBD2 TRBJ2-2 TRBV3-1/TRBV3-2 NA TGTGCCAGCACTCACACACCCGAGGGACTAGCGGTCACCGGGGAGCTGTTTTTT CASTHTPEGLAVTGELFF
NA TRBJ1-2 TRBV5-1 NA TGCGCCAGCAGTCAAAACAGGGATGGCTACACCTTC CASSQNRDGYTF
TRBD2 TRBJ2-2 TRBV11-2 NA TGTGCCAGCAGCTTAGGTGTCCTAGCGGGAGTCACCGGGGAGCTGTTTTTT CASSLGVLAGVTGELFF
NA TRBJ1-1 TRBV10-3 NA TGTGCCATCAGTAGGGAGAGTACTGAAGCTTTCTTT CAISRESTEAFF
NA TRBJ1-1 TRBV18 NA TGTGCCAGCTCACCACAGGGGGGGGCGACTGAAGCTTTCTTT CASSPQGGATEAFF
TRBD2 TRBJ2-3 TRBV5-1 NA TGCGCCAGCAGCGCGACTAGCGCCAGCACAGATACGCAGTATTTT CASSATSASTDTQYF
TRBD2 TRBJ2-7 TRBV6-1 NA TGTGCCAGCAGTGAAGCCCCCACTAGCGGGGTGGGGTACGAGCAGTACTTC CASSEAPTSGVGYEQYF
TRBD1 TRBJ2-7 TRBV27 NA TGTGCCAGCCGGAGACAGGGGAGTGGCGAGCAGTACTTC CASRRQGSGEQYF
TRBD2 TRBJ2-1 TRBV3-1/TRBV3-2 NA TGTGCCAGCAGCCACCCCTGGGGCGGGAGGGCCACAAATGAGCAGTTCTTC CASSHPWGGRATNEQFF
NA TRBJ1-1 TRBV5-1 NA TGCGCCAGCAGCCCCTCCGGACAATACACTGAAGCTTTCTTT CASSPSGQYTEAFF
NA TRBJ2-7 TRBV27 NA TGTGCCAGCAGTTTTGTGTCAGGGCGGGAGCAGTACTTC CASSFVSGREQYF
TRBD1 TRBJ2-1 TRBV11-2 few TGTGCCAGCAGCATAGGACAGGGGGGGTTCTTC CASSIGQGGFF
NA TRBJ1-2 TRBV18 NA TGTGCCAGCTCAAAACAGGGCCGTTATGACTATGGCTACACCTTC CASSKQGRYDYGYTF
TRBD2 TRBJ2-7 TRBV6-2/TRBV6-3 NA TGTGCCAGCAGCCCCGGGACTAGTGAATCCTACGAGCAGTACTTC CASSPGTSESYEQYF
TRBD1 TRBJ1-2 TRBV19 NA TGTGCCAGTACTCTAACCACCGGGACAGGGGCTAACTATGGCTACACCTTC CASTLTTGTGANYGYTF
NA TRBJ2-1 TRBV13 once TGTGCCAGCAGCTACCGGGGTTCCAATGAGCAGTTCTTC CASSYRGSNEQFF